Presented here are 12 T cell receptor beta chains from one specimen sequenced in a study of CD8 T cells in Susac syndrome. Random hexamers served to reverse transcribe roughly 0.5 to 1 ug RNA. Via MiXCR, TCRdb re-called the immunoSEQ multiplex PCR reads, giving one row per CDR3 protein. This sample carries 250,000 to 300,000 distinct CDR3 sequences, approximately 84% of them seen once, and the ten largest clones take over 0.095%. Sequencing was carried out using CD8+ T cells from PBMCs. The receptors here all came from a human donor with multiple sclerosis.

J is TRBJ1-5 and V is TRBV20-1; D remains unclear. The CDR3 consists of 15 residues. Germline CDR1 is DFQATT and CDR2 is SNEGSKA (reference sequence). V lost 4 bases to trimming and J lost 2 bases, with 15 bases between them. In DNA form, the CDR3 reads TGCAGTGCTAACACCGAAGGGTCTGGCAATCAGCCCCAGCATTTT. Its translation is CSANTEGSGNQPQHF.

The V and J genes are TRBV10-3 and TRBJ1-2, with a possible D match to TRBD1 (5 bases). Germline V gives CDR1 ENHRY, CDR2 SYGVKD. Trimming shortened V by 8 bases and J by 4 bases, and 14 bases separated the two germline ends. The CDR3 is 13 residues long. The chain's CDR3 is CAIGDGDSYGYTF. The CDR3 DNA sequence: TGTGCCATCGGAGACGGGGACTCCTATGGCTACACCTTC.

J is TRBJ2-7 and V is TRBV19, with D tentatively TRBD2 (5 bases). Germline lookup yields CDR1 LNHDA and CDR2 SQIVND (reference sequence). The V and J ends lost 2 bases and 4 bases respectively, with 15 bases between them. The CDR3 contains 15 residues. The CDR3 is CASSILSDSTYEQYF. The CDR3 region has the DNA TGTGCCAGTAGTATACTTTCGGACTCGACGTACGAGCAGTACTTC. The entire variable domain, with the rest obtained from reference TRBV19 and TRBJ2-7, is as follows: DGGITQSPKYLFRKEGQNVTLSCEQNLNHDAMYWYRQDPGQGLRLIYYSQIVNDFQKGDIAEGYSVSREKKESFPLTVTSAQKNPTAFYLCASSILSDSTYEQYFGPGTRLTVT.

The V and J genes are TRBV29-1 and TRBJ2-7; 7 bases align to TRBD2. J gave up 0 bases and V 7 bases, and 6 bases lay outside the gene matches. CDR1 is SQVTM, CDR2 ANQGSEA, per germline. CDR3 size: 13 residues. The CDR3 is CSAFGGVSYEQYF. The CDR3 nucleotides are TGCAGCGCCTTTGGGGGGGTCTCCTACGAGCAGTACTTC.

V usage is TRBV7-8 and J usage is TRBJ1-1, with D perhaps TRBD1 (6 bases). In germline, CDR1 is SGHVS, CDR2 FQNEAQ. V was trimmed by 5 bases and J by 7 bases, leaving 11 bases between them. This CDR3 comprises 12 residues. CDR3 amino acids: CASSERTVEAFF. DNA for the CDR3: TGTGCCAGCAGCGAGAGGACAGTTGAAGCTTTCTTT.

The J gene is TRBJ2-4, the V gene TRBV20-1; a weak D match, TRBD2 (6 bases). Germline V gene data show CDR1 as DFQATT and CDR2 as SNEGSKA (reference sequence). The CDR3 spans 10 residues. The CDR3 bases are TGCAGCGGAGGGGAAAACATTCAGTACTTC. Protein product: CSGGENIQYF.

This sequence joins TRBV7-9 and TRBJ1-5; tentatively, D is TRBD1 (5 bases). This CDR3 has 14 amino acids. CDR1 is SEHNR, CDR2 FQNEAQ, per germline (reference sequence). Trimming shortened V by 4 bases and J by 7 bases, and 14 bases separated the two germline ends. The CDR3 sequence: CASSSSGPFQPQHF. In DNA form, the CDR3 reads TGTGCCAGCAGCTCCTCGGGACCTTTCCAGCCCCAGCATTTT. The full variable domain, with the rest looked up from reference TRBV7-9 and TRBJ1-5, is DTGVSQNPRHKITKRGQNVTFRCDPISEHNRLYWYRQTLGQGPEFLTYFQNEAQLEKSRLLSDRFSAERPKGSFSTLEIQRTEQGDSAMYLCASSSSGPFQPQHFGDGTRLSIL.

This sequence joins TRBV7-9 and TRBJ2-2; possible D gene TRBD1, 6 bases. This CDR3 has 13 residues. Germline-derived CDR1 and CDR2 are SEHNR and FQNEAQ (reference sequence). V was cut by 4 bases and J by 6 bases, with 9 bases left in between. Here the CDR3 reads CASSSQGSGELFF. The CDR3 DNA follows: TGTGCCAGCAGCTCCCAGGGGTCCGGGGAGCTGTTTTTT.

This chain uses TRBV5-1 with TRBJ1-2; TRBD1 might be the D (5 bases). V lost 5 bases and J lost 7, with 12 bases in between. From germline, CDR1 is SGHRS and CDR2 YFSETQ. The CDR3 consists of 12 residues. CDR3 DNA sequence: TGCGCCAGCAGTTCCGACGGGGCTGGCTACACCTTC. Protein: CASSSDGAGYTF.

V usage is TRBV9 and J usage is TRBJ2-3, with a tentative D call TRBD2 (5 bases). Germline assignment: CDR1 SGDLS and CDR2 YYNGEE. The CDR3 covers 18 residues. The germline V and J ends were trimmed by 0 bases and 4 bases, with 21 bases remaining between them. CDR3 residues: CASSVVEHHEGRSDTQYF. The CDR3 region has the DNA TGTGCCAGCAGCGTAGTAGAACACCACGAGGGCCGATCAGATACGCAGTATTTT.

V gene TRBV6-5 combines with J gene TRBJ1-5; no firm D call. This CDR3 is 13 amino acids long. Per germline, CDR1 MNHEY and CDR2 SVGAGI. V was cut by 7 bases and J by 7 bases, with 14 bases left in between. CDR3 protein: CASTEGYGQPQHF. The CDR3 DNA is TGTGCCAGCACCGAGGGTTACGGACAGCCCCAGCATTTT.

The chain carries TRBV27 and TRBJ2-7; D is ambiguous. V lost 2 bases, J lost 7 bases, and 12 bases lay in between. The CDR3 extends over 13 amino acids. CDR1 and CDR2 from the germline V gene are MNHEY and SMNVEV (reference sequence). The CDR3 DNA follows: TGTGCCAGCAGTTTAAGCCCTACACGAGAGCAGTACTTC. Amino acid sequence: CASSLSPTREQYF.